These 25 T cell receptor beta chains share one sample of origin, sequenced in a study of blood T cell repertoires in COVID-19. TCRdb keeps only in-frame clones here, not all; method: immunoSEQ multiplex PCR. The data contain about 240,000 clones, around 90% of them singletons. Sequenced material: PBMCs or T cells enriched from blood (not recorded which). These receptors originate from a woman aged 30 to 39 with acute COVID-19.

The CDR3 region has the DNA TGTGCCAGCAGCGGGGACTCGTCCGAAGCTTTCTTT. Translation gives CASSGDSSEAFF. This sequence joins TRBV5-6 and TRBJ1-1, with D perhaps TRBD1 (5 bases). The CDR3 sequence is 12 residues long. Germline-derived CDR1 and CDR2 are SGHDT and YYEEEE. V was trimmed by 4 bases and J by 8 bases, leaving 12 bases between them. Supplemented by reference TRBV5-6 and TRBJ1-1, the full variable domain reads DAGVTQSPTHLIKTRGQQVTLRCSPKSGHDTVSWYQQALGQGPQFIFQYYEEEERQRGNFPDRFSGHQFPNYSSELNVNALLLGDSALYLCASSGDSSEAFFGQGTRLTVV.

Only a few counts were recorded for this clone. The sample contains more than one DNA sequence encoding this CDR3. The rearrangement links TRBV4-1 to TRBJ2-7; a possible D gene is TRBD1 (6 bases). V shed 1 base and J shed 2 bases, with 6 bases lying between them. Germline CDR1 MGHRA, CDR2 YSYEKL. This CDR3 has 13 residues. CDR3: CASSQGGPYEQYF. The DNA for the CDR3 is TGCGCCAGCAGCCAAGGGGGGCCCTACGAGCAGTACTTC.

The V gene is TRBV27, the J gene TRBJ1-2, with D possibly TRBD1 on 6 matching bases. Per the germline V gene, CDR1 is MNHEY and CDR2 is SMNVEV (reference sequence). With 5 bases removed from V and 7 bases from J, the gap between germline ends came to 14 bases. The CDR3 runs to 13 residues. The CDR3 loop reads CASSLLRGRGYTF. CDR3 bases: TGTGCCAGCAGTCTCCTCAGGGGTCGTGGCTACACCTTC.

The CDR3 sequence: CASSPGSLTNQPQHF. The CDR3 nucleotides read TGCGCCAGCAGTCCCGGGAGCTTAACCAATCAGCCCCAGCATTTT. V usage is TRBV4-1 and J usage is TRBJ1-5; D is ambiguous. The ends were cut back, 6 bases at V and 3 bases at J, with 15 bases in the middle. Looked up from germline, CDR1 is MGHRA and CDR2 is YSYEKL. The CDR3 has 15 residues.

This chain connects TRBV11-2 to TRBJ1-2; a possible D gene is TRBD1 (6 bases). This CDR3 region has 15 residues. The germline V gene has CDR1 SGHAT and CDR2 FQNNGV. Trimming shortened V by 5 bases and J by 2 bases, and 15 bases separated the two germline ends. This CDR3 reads CASSGRGEGNYGYTF. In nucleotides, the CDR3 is TGTGCCAGCAGCGGGAGGGGGGAAGGAAACTATGGCTACACCTTC.

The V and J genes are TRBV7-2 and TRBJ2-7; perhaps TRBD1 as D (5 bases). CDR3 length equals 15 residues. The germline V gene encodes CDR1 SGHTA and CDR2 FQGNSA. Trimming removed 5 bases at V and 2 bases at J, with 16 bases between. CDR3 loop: CASSISGLGAYEQYF. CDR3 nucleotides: TGTGCCAGCAGCATCTCAGGGTTGGGCGCCTACGAGCAGTACTTC.

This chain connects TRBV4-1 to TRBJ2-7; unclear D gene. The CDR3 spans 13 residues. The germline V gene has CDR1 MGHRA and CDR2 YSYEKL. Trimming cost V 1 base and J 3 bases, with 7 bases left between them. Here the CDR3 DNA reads TGCGCCAGCAGCCAAGGGGCACACTACGAGCAGTACTTC. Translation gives CASSQGAHYEQYF.

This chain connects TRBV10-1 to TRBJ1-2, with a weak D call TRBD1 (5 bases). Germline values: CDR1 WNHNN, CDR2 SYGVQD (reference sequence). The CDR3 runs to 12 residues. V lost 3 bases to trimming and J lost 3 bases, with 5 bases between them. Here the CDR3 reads CASSEGDYGYTF. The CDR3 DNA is TGCGCCAGCAGTGAAGGGGACTATGGCTACACCTTC.

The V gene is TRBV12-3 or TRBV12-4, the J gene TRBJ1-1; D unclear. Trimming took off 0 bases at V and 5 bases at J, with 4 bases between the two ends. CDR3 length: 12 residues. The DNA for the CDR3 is TGTGCCAGCAGTTTAGCGAGAACTGAAGCTTTCTTT. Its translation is CASSLARTEAFF.

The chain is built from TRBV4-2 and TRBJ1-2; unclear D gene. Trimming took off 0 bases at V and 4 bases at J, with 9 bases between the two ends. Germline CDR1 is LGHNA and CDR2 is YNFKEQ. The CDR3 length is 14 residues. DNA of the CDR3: TGTGCCAGCAGCCAAGACAGTTCTGCCTATGGCTACACCTTC. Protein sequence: CASSQDSSAYGYTF.

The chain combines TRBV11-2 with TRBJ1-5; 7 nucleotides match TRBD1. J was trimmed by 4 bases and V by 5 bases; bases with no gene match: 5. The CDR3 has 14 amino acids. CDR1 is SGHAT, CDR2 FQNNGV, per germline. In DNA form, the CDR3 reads TGTGCCAGCAGCGCTACAGGGGTTAATCAGCCCCAGCATTTT. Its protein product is CASSATGVNQPQHF.

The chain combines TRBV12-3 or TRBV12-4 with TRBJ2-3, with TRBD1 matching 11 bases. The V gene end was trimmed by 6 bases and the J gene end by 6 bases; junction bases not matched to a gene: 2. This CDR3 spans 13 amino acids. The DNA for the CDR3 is TGTGCCAGCAGCCGGGACAGGGGGGATACGCAGTATTTT. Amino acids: CASSRDRGDTQYF.

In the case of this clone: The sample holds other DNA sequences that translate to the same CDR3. CDR3 amino acids: CASSVGGSTDTQYF. CDR3 nucleotides: TGTGCCAGCAGCGTAGGAGGGAGCACAGATACGCAGTATTTT. This rearrangement joins TRBV9 to TRBJ2-3; weak D call: TRBD2 (5 bases). The length of the CDR3 is 14 residues. Trimming removed 0 bases at V and 0 bases at J, with 5 bases between. The germline V gene has CDR1 SGDLS and CDR2 YYNGEE.

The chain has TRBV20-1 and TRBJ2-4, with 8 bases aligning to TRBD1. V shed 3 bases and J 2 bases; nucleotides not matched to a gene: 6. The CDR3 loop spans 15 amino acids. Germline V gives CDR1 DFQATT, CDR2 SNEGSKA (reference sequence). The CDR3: CSASQGAVTKNIQYF. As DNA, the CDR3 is TGCAGTGCTAGTCAGGGGGCCGTGACCAAAAACATTCAGTACTTC.

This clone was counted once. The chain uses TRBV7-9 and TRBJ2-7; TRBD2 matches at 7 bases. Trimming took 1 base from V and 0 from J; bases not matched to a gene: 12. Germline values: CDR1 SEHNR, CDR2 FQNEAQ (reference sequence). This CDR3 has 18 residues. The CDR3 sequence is CASSLGVAGDESSYEQYF. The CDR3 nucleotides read TGTGCCAGCAGCTTAGGGGTAGCGGGCGATGAATCCTCCTACGAGCAGTACTTC. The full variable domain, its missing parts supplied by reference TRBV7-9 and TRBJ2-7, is DTGVSQNPRHKITKRGQNVTFRCDPISEHNRLYWYRQTLGQGPEFLTYFQNEAQLEKSRLLSDRFSAERPKGSFSTLEIQRTEQGDSAMYLCASSLGVAGDESSYEQYFGPGTRLTVT.

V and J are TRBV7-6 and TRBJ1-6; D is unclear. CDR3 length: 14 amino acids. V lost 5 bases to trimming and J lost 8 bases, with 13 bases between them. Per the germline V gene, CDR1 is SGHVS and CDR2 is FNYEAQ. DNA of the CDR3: TGTGCCAGCAGCCGCCGACGGGGAGATTCACCCCTCCACTTT. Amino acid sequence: CASSRRRGDSPLHF. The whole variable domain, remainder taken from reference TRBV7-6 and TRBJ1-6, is GAGVSQSPRYKVTKRGQDVALRCDPISGHVSLYWYRQALGQGPEFLTYFNYEAQQDKSGLPNDRFSAERPEGSISTLTIQRTEQRDSAMYRCASSRRRGDSPLHFGNGTRLTVT.

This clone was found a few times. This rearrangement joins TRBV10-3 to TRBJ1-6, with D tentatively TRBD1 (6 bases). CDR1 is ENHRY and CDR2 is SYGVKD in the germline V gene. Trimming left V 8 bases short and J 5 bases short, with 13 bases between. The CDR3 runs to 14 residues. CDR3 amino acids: CAIQRQADNSPLHF. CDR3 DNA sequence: TGTGCCATCCAAAGACAGGCGGATAATTCACCCCTCCACTTT.

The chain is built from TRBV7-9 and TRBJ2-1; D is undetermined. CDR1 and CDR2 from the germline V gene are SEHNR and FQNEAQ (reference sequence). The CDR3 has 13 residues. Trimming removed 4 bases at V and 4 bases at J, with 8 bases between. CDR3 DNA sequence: TGTGCCAGCAGCTCAACGGTGTACAATGAGCAGTTCTTC. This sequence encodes CASSSTVYNEQFF.

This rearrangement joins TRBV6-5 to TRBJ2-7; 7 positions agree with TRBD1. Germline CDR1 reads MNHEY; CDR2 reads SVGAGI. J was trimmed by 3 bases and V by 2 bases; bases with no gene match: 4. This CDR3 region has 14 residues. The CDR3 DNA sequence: TGTGCCAGCAGTTACCAGGGACAGAGCTACGAGCAGTACTTC. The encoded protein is CASSYQGQSYEQYF.

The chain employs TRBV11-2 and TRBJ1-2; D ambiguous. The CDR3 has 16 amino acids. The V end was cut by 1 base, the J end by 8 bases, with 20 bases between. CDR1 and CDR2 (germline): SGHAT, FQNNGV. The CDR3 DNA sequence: TGTGCCAGCAGCTTAGGCCCGGGAGCGGGCGTGGGCGGCTACACCTTC. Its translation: CASSLGPGAGVGGYTF.

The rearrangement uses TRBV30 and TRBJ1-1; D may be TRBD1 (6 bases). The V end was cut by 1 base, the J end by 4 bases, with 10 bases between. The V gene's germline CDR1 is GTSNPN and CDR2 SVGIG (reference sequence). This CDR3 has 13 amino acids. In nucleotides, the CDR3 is TGTGCCTGGAGTGCAGGGGATGGCACTGAAGCTTTCTTT. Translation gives CAWSAGDGTEAFF. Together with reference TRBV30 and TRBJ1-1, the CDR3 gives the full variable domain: SQTIHQWPATLVQPVGSPLSLECTVEGTSNPNLYWYRQAAGRGLQLLFYSVGIGQISSEVPQNLSASRPQDRQFILSSKKLLLSDSGFYLCAWSAGDGTEAFFGQGTRLTVV.

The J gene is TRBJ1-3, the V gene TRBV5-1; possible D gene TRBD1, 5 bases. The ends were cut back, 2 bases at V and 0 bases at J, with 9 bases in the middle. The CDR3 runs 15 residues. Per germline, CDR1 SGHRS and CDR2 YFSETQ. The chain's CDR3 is CASSLLQGSGNTIYF. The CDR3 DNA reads TGCGCCAGCAGCTTACTCCAGGGCTCTGGAAACACCATATATTTT.

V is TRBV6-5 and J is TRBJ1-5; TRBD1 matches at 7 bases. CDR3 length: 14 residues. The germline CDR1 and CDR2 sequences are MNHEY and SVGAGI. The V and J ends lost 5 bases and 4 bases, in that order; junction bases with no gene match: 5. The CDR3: CASSLGQANQPQHF. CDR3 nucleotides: TGTGCCAGCAGTCTTGGACAGGCTAATCAGCCCCAGCATTTT.

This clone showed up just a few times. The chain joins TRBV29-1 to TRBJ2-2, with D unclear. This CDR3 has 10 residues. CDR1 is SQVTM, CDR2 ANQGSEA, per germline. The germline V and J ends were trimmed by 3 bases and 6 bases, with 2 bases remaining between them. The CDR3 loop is CSVDSGELFF. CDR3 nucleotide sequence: TGCAGCGTTGACTCCGGGGAGCTGTTTTTT.

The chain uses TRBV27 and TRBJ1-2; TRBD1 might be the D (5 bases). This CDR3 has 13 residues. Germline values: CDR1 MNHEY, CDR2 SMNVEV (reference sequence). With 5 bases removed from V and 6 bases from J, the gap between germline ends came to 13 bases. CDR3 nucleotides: TGTGCCAGCAGTACCCTGGGGGGGAATGGCTACACCTTC. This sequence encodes CASSTLGGNGYTF.